Below, 32 T cell receptor beta chains from the same sample are listed, as sequenced in a study of blood T cell repertoires in COVID-19. The assay was immunoSEQ multiplex PCR, and TCRdb's table has in-frame clones only and misses some. The sample lists 200,000 to 250,000 clones, around four fifths seen once, with about 6.3% in the top ten. The sample consisted of peripheral blood. The source of these receptors is a woman in her sixties or seventies with active or convalescent COVID-19.

This sequence joins TRBV6-5 and TRBJ1-2; 10 bases are shared with TRBD1. V trimming: 7 bases; J trimming: 2 bases; junction bases outside the gene matches: 7. CDR3 length: 15 amino acids. From germline, CDR1 is MNHEY and CDR2 SVGAGI. The chain's CDR3 is CASTLRDRGNYGYTF. In nucleotides, the CDR3 is TGTGCCAGCACCCTCCGGGACAGGGGCAACTATGGCTACACCTTC.

The chain combines TRBV7-3 with TRBJ2-3; 7 bases fit TRBD2. Germline loops: CDR1 SGHTA, CDR2 FQGTGA. The CDR3 totals 16 residues. The J segment lost 1 base and the V segment lost 5 bases, leaving 9 bases of the junction unmatched. The CDR3: CASSRSGGGGTDTQYF. In DNA form, the CDR3 reads TGTGCCAGCAGCCGGTCGGGAGGAGGGGGCACAGATACGCAGTATTTT.

This chain joins TRBV5-1 and TRBJ2-1; 11 bases fit TRBD2. With V trimmed by 2 bases and J by 8 bases, 6 bases remained unmatched. This CDR3 contains 15 residues. CDR1 is SGHRS and CDR2 is YFSETQ in the germline V gene. The CDR3 DNA follows: TGCGCCAGCAGCTTAACTAGCGGGAGAGGATATGAGCAGTTCTTC. Translating gives CASSLTSGRGYEQFF.

This chain links TRBV5-6 with TRBJ1-2; D remains ambiguous. CDR3 length: 15 amino acids. Germline-derived CDR1 and CDR2 are SGHDT and YYEEEE. V was clipped by 4 bases and J by 3 bases, with 16 bases between them. CDR3 sequence (DNA): TGTGCCAGCAGCCCTACCGACGGAGATCACTATGGCTACACCTTC. Its protein product is CASSPTDGDHYGYTF. The variable domain in full, completed from reference TRBV5-6 and TRBJ1-2, reads DAGVTQSPTHLIKTRGQQVTLRCSPKSGHDTVSWYQQALGQGPQFIFQYYEEEERQRGNFPDRFSGHQFPNYSSELNVNALLLGDSALYLCASSPTDGDHYGYTFGSGTRLTVV.

In this sample, this clone turned up once. This CDR3 is CASSSQGDPFGETQYF. The CDR3 DNA reads TGCGCCAGCAGCTCTCAGGGTGACCCGTTTGGGGAGACCCAGTACTTC. V is TRBV5-1 and J is TRBJ2-5, with a weak D call TRBD1 (5 bases). The length of the CDR3 is 16 residues. CDR1 is SGHRS, CDR2 YFSETQ, per germline. Between the trimmed V and J ends, which lost 3 bases and 5 bases, there was a span of 20 bases.

This clone was seen just once. The rearrangement links TRBV19 to TRBJ1-5; the match to TRBD1 covers 7 bases. J was trimmed by 1 base and V by 6 bases; bases with no gene match: 3. Germline CDR1 reads LNHDA; CDR2 reads SQIVND (reference sequence). The CDR3 is 14 residues long. The CDR3 nucleotides read TGTGCCAGTAGACCGGGACAGAGCAATCAGCCCCAGCATTTT. Translating it yields CASRPGQSNQPQHF.

This chain connects TRBV28 to TRBJ1-1, with D unclear. Trimming left V 6 bases short and J 4 bases short, with 18 bases between. Germline values: CDR1 MDHEN, CDR2 SYDVKM. CDR3 length: 15 amino acids. CDR3 bases: TGTGCCAGCAGACCCGAAGGAGGTTTCGGCACTGAAGCTTTCTTT. It is translated as CASRPEGGFGTEAFF.

The chain is built from TRBV6-2 or TRBV6-3 and TRBJ2-2, with D tentatively TRBD2 (6 bases). Deletions cut 2 bases from V and 3 bases from J, with 16 bases between. CDR3 length: 17 residues. Germline CDR1 reads MNHEY; CDR2 reads SVGEGT. CDR3 amino acids: CASSYLAGGAYTGELFF. Written as DNA, the CDR3 is TGTGCCAGCAGTTACCTGGCTGGAGGGGCCTACACCGGGGAGCTGTTTTTT.

This chain joins TRBV6-6 and TRBJ1-5, with TRBD1 as a possible D gene (5 bases). The V and J ends lost 0 bases and 5 bases respectively, with 8 bases between them. Germline loops: CDR1 MNHNY, CDR2 SVGAGI (reference sequence). This CDR3 is 14 amino acids long. The CDR3 loop is CASSYSGRDQPQHF. CDR3 sequence (DNA): TGTGCCAGCAGTTACTCGGGCAGGGATCAGCCCCAGCATTTT.

The gene calls are TRBV18 and TRBJ2-2, with 9 positions matching TRBD1. CDR3 length: 17 amino acids. The germline V gene encodes CDR1 KGHSH and CDR2 LQKENI. Trimming cost V 2 bases and J 7 bases; bases outside gene matches: 11. DNA for the CDR3: TGTGCCAGCTCACCATACAACAGGGGGCAATCGGTCGGGGAGCTGTTTTTT. It translates to CASSPYNRGQSVGELFF. Full variable domain (rest looked up from reference TRBV18 and TRBJ2-2): NAGVMQNPRHLVRRRGQEARLRCSPMKGHSHVYWYRQLPEEGLKFMVYLQKENIIDESGMPKERFSAEFPKEGPSILRIQQVVRGDSAAYFCASSPYNRGQSVGELFFGEGSRLTVL.

This sequence joins TRBV5-1 and TRBJ1-1; TRBD1 aligns across 9 bases. Germline loops: CDR1 SGHRS, CDR2 YFSETQ. Trimming removed 5 bases from V and 1 base from J; junction bases left unmatched: 6. This CDR3 has 15 amino acids. The CDR3 protein is CASRPQGARNTEAFF. As DNA, the CDR3 is TGCGCCAGCAGGCCACAGGGGGCACGGAACACTGAAGCTTTCTTT.

V and J are TRBV7-9 and TRBJ1-1; no firm D call. Germline lookup yields CDR1 SEHNR and CDR2 FQNEAQ (reference sequence). Trimming stripped 1 base from V and 0 bases from J, with 9 bases between. The CDR3 totals 15 residues. Here the CDR3 reads CASSLEAAMNTEAFF. CDR3 sequence (DNA): TGTGCCAGCAGCTTAGAAGCGGCAATGAACACTGAAGCTTTCTTT.

The CDR3 here is CASSLGPDRGQEKLFF. The DNA of the CDR3 is TGTGCCAGCAGCTTGGGTCCGGACAGGGGGCAGGAAAAACTGTTTTTT. J is TRBJ1-4 and V is TRBV11-2; TRBD1 agrees at 11 bases. CDR1 and CDR2 (germline): SGHAT, FQNNGV. The CDR3 consists of 16 residues. The trim removed 3 bases at V and 8 bases at J, leaving 8 bases unmatched. Using reference TRBV11-2 and TRBJ1-4 for the parts outside the CDR3, the full variable domain is EAGVAQSPRYKIIEKRQSVAFWCNPISGHATLYWYQQILGQGPKLLIQFQNNGVVDDSQLPKDRFSAERLKGVDSTLKIQPAKLEDSAVYLCASSLGPDRGQEKLFFGSGTQLSVL.

The rearrangement links TRBV19 to TRBJ2-3, with D possibly matching TRBD2 (6 bases). V was clipped by 4 bases and J by 10 bases, with 9 bases between them. CDR1 LNHDA and CDR2 SQIVND come from the germline V gene (reference sequence). The length of the CDR3 is 11 residues. CDR3 nucleotide sequence: TGTGCCAGTAGTAAAGGGACTTCGCAGTATTTT. It is translated as CASSKGTSQYF.

The chain has TRBV7-2 and TRBJ1-6; TRBD1 agrees at 7 bases. CDR1 is SGHTA, CDR2 FQGNSA, per germline. The junction had 8 bases not matched to a gene; V was cut back by 5 bases and J by 7 bases. The CDR3 is 15 amino acids. The CDR3 reads CASSPGTVRNSPLHF. Written as DNA, the CDR3 is TGTGCCAGCAGCCCCGGGACAGTGAGGAATTCACCCCTCCACTTT.

The rearrangement joins TRBV5-6 to TRBJ2-5, with 8 bases matching TRBD2. Germline assignment: CDR1 SGHDT and CDR2 YYEEEE. J lost 2 bases, V lost 4 bases, and 7 bases had no gene match. CDR3 size: 15 residues. CDR3 region: CASSSYGLAQETQYF. CDR3 coding DNA: TGTGCCAGCAGCAGCTACGGACTAGCACAAGAGACCCAGTACTTC.

The rearrangement links TRBV2 to TRBJ2-1; TRBD1 is a possible D gene (6 bases). V lost 7 bases and J lost 5, with 12 bases in between. Germline values: CDR1 SNHLY, CDR2 FYNNEI. This CDR3 spans 13 amino acids. The CDR3 loop reads CASNRDNDNEQFF. CDR3 DNA: TGTGCCAGCAATCGGGACAACGACAATGAGCAGTTCTTC.

The J gene is TRBJ2-5, the V gene TRBV3-1 (or the pseudogene TRBV3-2); TRBD2 aligns across 7 bases. V shed 4 bases and J 5 bases; nucleotides not matched to a gene: 16. CDR3 length: 17 amino acids. The V gene's germline CDR1 is LGHDT and CDR2 YNNKEL (reference sequence). The CDR3: CASSPPAREPEAETQYF. CDR3 DNA sequence: TGTGCCAGCAGCCCACCCGCGCGGGAGCCCGAGGCGGAGACCCAGTACTTC.

The CDR3 DNA reads TGTGCCAGCTCACCAGGACAGGGGGGGACCTACGAGCAGTACGTC. This gives the protein CASSPGQGGTYEQYV. The chain uses TRBV18 and TRBJ2-7; 10 nucleotides agree with TRBD1. With 2 bases clipped from V and 2 bases from J, the junction kept 3 bases outside the gene matches. Per germline, CDR1 KGHSH and CDR2 LQKENI. This CDR3 region has 15 residues.

The chain links TRBV19 to TRBJ2-1; D perhaps matches TRBD2 (6 bases). From germline, CDR1 is LNHDA and CDR2 SQIVND (reference sequence). The CDR3 is 14 amino acids. V was clipped by 11 bases and J by 0 bases, with 14 bases between them. The CDR3 reads CASGGGSSYNEQFF. As DNA, the CDR3 is TGTGCCTCCGGTGGGGGGAGCTCCTACAATGAGCAGTTCTTC.

This chain uses TRBV7-3 with TRBJ2-1; TRBD2 might be the D (6 bases). V was shortened by 2 bases and J by 5 bases, with 7 bases between the two germline ends. This CDR3 spans 13 amino acids. Looked up from germline, CDR1 is SGHTA and CDR2 is FQGTGA. CDR3 region: CASSLRGNNEQFF. The CDR3 DNA is TGTGCCAGCAGCTTACGCGGGAACAATGAGCAGTTCTTC.

The V gene is TRBV3-1 (or the pseudogene TRBV3-2), the J gene TRBJ1-2; possible D gene TRBD1, 5 bases. The V gene lost 2 bases and the J gene lost 4 bases, with 11 bases spanning the gap. The V gene's germline CDR1 is LGHDT and CDR2 YNNKEL (reference sequence). This CDR3 region has 14 residues. CDR3 sequence (DNA): TGTGCCAGCAGCCAACAAGGGGTTAGCTATGGCTACACCTTC. Amino acid sequence: CASSQQGVSYGYTF.

V usage is TRBV6-5 and J usage is TRBJ2-7; possible D gene TRBD1, 7 bases. Looked up from germline, CDR1 is MNHEY and CDR2 is SVGAGI. The ends were cut back, 7 bases at V and 4 bases at J, with 17 bases in the middle. CDR3 length equals 14 residues. CDR3 sequence (DNA): TGTGCCAGCAAGGGCCCAGGGGGGCTATACGAGCAGTACTTC. This sequence encodes CASKGPGGLYEQYF.

The chain employs TRBV3-1 (or the pseudogene TRBV3-2) and TRBJ1-1; TRBD1 matches 10 bases. The V segment lost 3 bases and the J segment 3 bases; nucleotides outside the gene matches: 7. This CDR3 spans 16 amino acids. Germline CDR1 reads LGHDT; CDR2 reads YNNKEL (reference sequence). This chain's CDR3 is CASSQGPGQGDTEAFF. The DNA for the CDR3 is TGTGCCAGCAGCCAGGGACCCGGACAGGGGGACACTGAAGCTTTCTTT.

This chain links TRBV10-3 with TRBJ2-7; 8 nucleotides match TRBD2. This CDR3 contains 14 residues. Germline V gene data show CDR1 as ENHRY and CDR2 as SYGVKD. V lost 5 bases and J lost 4; bases outside the gene matches: 7. The DNA of the CDR3 is TGTGCCATCAGTACCGGGACTAGAGGTTACGAGCAGTACTTC. Translated: CAISTGTRGYEQYF.

The chain carries TRBV2 and TRBJ2-1; possible D gene TRBD2, 6 bases. The CDR3 runs 16 residues. Per germline, CDR1 SNHLY and CDR2 FYNNEI. V lost 6 bases and J 4 bases, leaving 19 bases between the germline ends. CDR3 amino acids: CASSQGELAAYNEQFF. The DNA for the CDR3 is TGTGCCAGCAGCCAAGGTGAACTAGCAGCTTACAATGAGCAGTTCTTC.

This CDR3 reads CASSIGTSGGYEQFF. The CDR3, as DNA: TGTGCCAGTAGTATAGGGACTAGCGGGGGGTATGAGCAGTTCTTC. The chain links TRBV19 to TRBJ2-1; 14 bases are a match to TRBD2. The CDR3 has 15 amino acids. Germline V gene sequence: CDR1 LNHDA, CDR2 SQIVND (reference sequence). Trimming took 1 base from V and 8 from J; bases not matched to a gene: 1.

This clone has a single count. The chain combines TRBV2 with TRBJ1-5; the match to TRBD1 covers 12 bases. This CDR3 has 15 amino acids. Germline loops: CDR1 SNHLY, CDR2 FYNNEI. The ends lost 6 bases at V and 7 bases at J; junction bases unmatched: 7. The CDR3 coding sequence is TGTGCCAGCAGCCGGGACAGGGGGCAAGGCCAGCCCCAGCATTTT. This gives the protein CASSRDRGQGQPQHF.

This chain connects TRBV19 to TRBJ1-2, with D uncertain. Trimming took off 1 base at V and 5 bases at J, with 11 bases between the two ends. The CDR3 has 14 residues. Per germline, CDR1 LNHDA and CDR2 SQIVND (reference sequence). Here the CDR3 DNA reads TGTGCCAGTAGTATAGTCGGGGAATGGTATGGCTACACCTTC. Amino acids: CASSIVGEWYGYTF.

V is TRBV3-1 (or the pseudogene TRBV3-2) and J is TRBJ2-7; weak D call: TRBD1 (6 bases). Germline V CDR1 and CDR2: LGHDT, YNNKEL (reference sequence). V was clipped by 3 bases and J by 9 bases, with 12 bases between them. The CDR3 extends over 12 amino acids. For the CDR3, the DNA is TGTGCCAGCAGCCAGGCACAGGGTCCGCAGTACGTC. This codes for CASSQAQGPQYV.

The CDR3 loop reads CASSLAPRGSNEKLFF. The CDR3 DNA reads as TGTGCCAGCAGCTTAGCTCCCAGGGGATCTAATGAAAAACTGTTTTTT. The V and J genes are TRBV7-2 and TRBJ1-4, with TRBD1 as a possible D gene (6 bases). Trimming cost V 0 bases and J 3 bases, with 11 bases left between them. CDR3 length: 16 residues. CDR1 is SGHTA and CDR2 is FQGNSA in the germline V gene.

This clone was seen a handful of times. The chain uses TRBV28 and TRBJ2-1; TRBD2 aligns across 7 bases. CDR3 size: 16 residues. Looked up from germline, CDR1 is MDHEN and CDR2 is SYDVKM. The V segment lost 1 base and the J segment 0 bases; nucleotides outside the gene matches: 3. This CDR3 reads CASSLFGGSSYNEQFF. The CDR3 coding sequence is TGTGCCAGCAGTTTATTCGGGGGGAGCTCCTACAATGAGCAGTTCTTC.